Given below is one T cell receptor beta chain in context. The target antigen is unknown. Germline-derived CDR1 and CDR2 are MDHEN and SYDVKM. The CDR3 is 13 residues long. Trimming took 7 bases from V and 4 from J, leaving 14 bases between them. The data derive from a study of cytomegalovirus exposure and HLA in healthy donors. Broader study findings: Cytomegalovirus-associated TCR beta chains were listed, numbering roughly 150.

Measured with immunoSEQ multiplex PCR; TCRdb has only the in-frame clones, and not every one. Found here are around 400,000 clones, approximately 90% of them singletons; the top ten hold approximately 0.86%. The sample was PBMCs. This TCR was sampled from a woman aged 18-29 years in good health and CMV-seronegative. The chain uses TRBV28 and TRBJ2-7; D is unclear. The CDR3, as DNA: TGTGCCAGCACTCTAGAGCCGCAATACGAGCAGTACTTC. It yields the protein CASTLEPQYEQYF.